The 26 T cell receptor beta chains presented below share a single source sample, sequenced in a study of cytomegalovirus exposure and HLA in healthy donors. PCR was performed using 60 Vbeta and 13 Jbeta primers. Here immunoSEQ multiplex PCR was the method, and the copy in TCRdb shows in-frame clones only, minus some. The sample consists of around 130,000 clones, around 77% of them appearing once. Sequenced sample: PBMCs. These receptors all come from a woman between 45 and 65 years old in good health and CMV-seronegative.

This clone has just a few counts. The V gene is TRBV7-9, the J gene TRBJ1-4, with no clear D. The CDR3 spans 15 residues. Germline V gene sequence: CDR1 SEHNR, CDR2 FQNEAQ (reference sequence). V was trimmed by 4 bases and J by 0 bases, leaving 9 bases between them. The CDR3 loop reads CASSSPGATNEKLFF. DNA for the CDR3: TGTGCCAGCAGCTCGCCCGGTGCAACTAATGAAAAACTGTTTTTT.

V is TRBV7-9 and J is TRBJ2-1, with 10 bases aligning to TRBD1. With 4 bases clipped from V and 4 bases from J, the junction kept 4 bases outside the gene matches. Germline V gene lookup returns CDR1 SEHNR and CDR2 FQNEAQ (reference sequence). This CDR3 comprises 15 residues. In nucleotides, the CDR3 is TGTGCCAGCAGCTCCCGACAGGGGGCTTACAATGAGCAGTTCTTC. As protein: CASSSRQGAYNEQFF.

The genes are TRBV2 and TRBJ1-4; D gene unclear. With 7 bases removed from V and 8 bases from J, the gap between germline ends came to 8 bases. Germline loops: CDR1 SNHLY, CDR2 FYNNEI. The length of the CDR3 is 11 residues. CDR3 nucleotide sequence: TGTGCCAGCACGGTCGGGGAAAAACTGTTTTTT. This encodes CASTVGEKLFF. Together with reference TRBV2 and TRBJ1-4, the CDR3 gives the full variable domain: EPEVTQTPSHQVTQMGQEVILRCVPISNHLYFYWYRQILGQKVEFLVSFYNNEISEKSEIFDDQFSVERPDGSNFTLKIRSTKLEDSAMYFCASTVGEKLFFGSGTQLSVL.

This chain joins TRBV19 and TRBJ1-2; D remains unclear. CDR3 length: 11 residues. V lost 3 bases, J lost 7 bases, and 6 bases lay in between. The germline V gene encodes CDR1 LNHDA and CDR2 SQIVND (reference sequence). CDR3 amino acids: CASSMLGGYTF. In DNA, the CDR3 is TGTGCCAGTAGTATGCTCGGTGGCTACACCTTC.

This chain connects TRBV5-1 to TRBJ2-1; 11 bases match TRBD2. From germline, CDR1 is SGHRS and CDR2 YFSETQ. Trimming took 4 bases from V and 6 from J; bases not matched to a gene: 3. This CDR3 is built from 14 residues. CDR3 sequence (DNA): TGCGCCAGCAGCGGGACTAGCGGTGCCAATGAGCAGTTCTTC. This encodes CASSGTSGANEQFF.

This clone was seen only a few times. The V gene is TRBV4-1, the J gene TRBJ2-1; 10 nucleotides agree with TRBD1. In germline, CDR1 is MGHRA, CDR2 YSYEKL. J was trimmed by 2 bases and V by 4 bases; bases with no gene match: 5. This CDR3 is built from 16 residues. CDR3 in amino acids: CASSRAGTGAYNEQFF. CDR3 sequence (DNA): TGCGCCAGCAGCCGGGCCGGGACAGGGGCCTACAATGAGCAGTTCTTC.

The rearrangement links TRBV5-4 to TRBJ2-4, with 8 positions matching TRBD1. CDR3 length: 17 amino acids. Per the germline V gene, CDR1 is SGHNT and CDR2 is YYREEE (reference sequence). Trimming at V came to 0 bases and at J to 7 bases, leaving 12 bases not matched to a gene. CDR3 coding DNA: TGTGCCAGCAGCTTGGCAACTCCAGGGGGCCTTATGAACATTCAGTACTTC. It codes for CASSLATPGGLMNIQYF. Combining the CDR3 with reference TRBV5-4 and TRBJ2-4 gives the whole variable domain ETGVTQSPTHLIKTRGQQVTLRCSSQSGHNTVSWYQQALGQGPQFIFQYYREEENGRGNFPPRFSGLQFPNYSSELNVNALELDDSALYLCASSLATPGGLMNIQYFGAGTRLSVL.

CDR3: CASSPPGSSYNEQFF. Here the CDR3 DNA reads TGTGCCAGCTCACCACCGGGGAGCTCCTACAATGAGCAGTTCTTC. The V call is TRBV18, the J call TRBJ2-1, with a tentative D call TRBD2 (5 bases). Germline assignment: CDR1 KGHSH and CDR2 LQKENI. The CDR3 contains 15 residues. V shed 0 bases and J shed 0 bases, with 6 bases lying between them.

CDR3 in amino acids: CASVPRDRGRSYTF. The CDR3 nucleotides are TGTGCCAGTGTTCCCCGGGACAGGGGTCGTAGCTACACCTTC. This sequence joins TRBV19 and TRBJ1-2; 10 bases fit TRBD1. The V segment lost 8 bases and the J segment 9 bases; nucleotides outside the gene matches: 12. The germline gives CDR1 LNHDA, CDR2 SQIVND (reference sequence). The CDR3 covers 14 residues.

Regarding this clone: The junction departs from germline at one end; a sequencing error may be responsible. The chain uses TRBV15 and TRBJ1-4, with D perhaps matching TRBD1 (6 bases). CDR1 is LNHNV and CDR2 is YYDKDF in the germline V gene (reference sequence). The CDR3 loop spans 13 amino acids. The CDR3 nucleotides read TGTGCCGCCAGAGGGGGGGGAGGTGAAAAACTGTTTTTT. This translates into CAARGGGGEKLFF.

This chain connects TRBV7-9 to TRBJ1-1; D is unresolved. This CDR3 has 13 residues. From germline, CDR1 is SEHNR and CDR2 FQNEAQ (reference sequence). Trimming cost V 1 base and J 4 bases, with 7 bases left between them. The CDR3 nucleotides are TGTGCCAGCAGCTTAGGGGAGAGCACTGAAGCTTTCTTT. As protein: CASSLGESTEAFF.

This clone was recorded once. The chain couples TRBV27 to TRBJ2-6; TRBD1 aligns across 8 bases. With 3 bases clipped from V and 9 bases from J, the junction kept 4 bases outside the gene matches. The length of the CDR3 is 14 residues. The V gene's germline CDR1 is MNHEY and CDR2 SMNVEV (reference sequence). CDR3 amino acids: CASSFPGQGNVLTF. The CDR3 region has the DNA TGTGCCAGCAGTTTCCCCGGACAGGGCAACGTCCTGACTTTC.

This clone appeared a few times. This chain uses TRBV14 with TRBJ2-1, with 11 bases matching TRBD2. The germline gives CDR1 SGHDN, CDR2 FVKESK. This CDR3 has 16 amino acids. The V and J ends lost 4 bases and 6 bases, in that order; junction bases with no gene match: 8. The CDR3 DNA reads as TGTGCCAGCAGCCTTCTAGCGGGAGGCCCGAGCAATGAGCAGTTCTTC. Its protein product is CASSLLAGGPSNEQFF.

About this clone itself: At one of its ends the junction is not consistent with the germline gene, which may arise from a read error. The V call is TRBV30, the J call TRBJ1-5; possible D gene TRBD1, 5 bases. The CDR3 length is 15 residues. The germline CDR1 and CDR2 sequences are GTSNPN and SVGIG (reference sequence). The CDR3 loop reads CACGWQGGSNQPQNF. The CDR3 nucleotides are TGTGCCTGTGGTTGGCAGGGCGGTAGCAATCAGCCCCAGAATTTT.

This sequence joins TRBV2 and TRBJ1-3, with TRBD1 identical over 9 bases. Trimming removed 5 bases from V and 0 bases from J; junction bases left unmatched: 8. This CDR3 has 17 amino acids. CDR1 and CDR2 from the germline V gene are SNHLY and FYNNEI. In DNA, the CDR3 is TGTGCCAGCAGTTCGGACAGGGGAGCATCCTCTGGAAACACCATATATTTT. It specifies CASSSDRGASSGNTIYF.

The chain employs TRBV7-2 and TRBJ1-4; D possibly corresponds to TRBD1 (6 bases). This CDR3 has 15 amino acids. Trimming took off 5 bases at V and 11 bases at J, with 21 bases between the two ends. Germline V lookup: CDR1 SGHTA, CDR2 FQGNSA. CDR3 sequence reads: CASSPTTGNQLKLFF. DNA of the CDR3: TGTGCCAGCAGCCCAACAACAGGGAATCAACTGAAACTGTTTTTT.

The table lists this clone with a few counts. This chain connects TRBV7-2 to TRBJ1-5; D remains ambiguous. Per germline, CDR1 SGHTA and CDR2 FQGNSA. Trimming removed 3 bases from V and 6 bases from J, with 15 bases in between. This CDR3 comprises 15 residues. This CDR3 is CASSFGLLSGQPQHF. The CDR3 bases are TGTGCCAGCAGCTTTGGGCTCCTATCCGGTCAGCCCCAGCATTTT. The full variable domain, rest sourced from reference TRBV7-2 and TRBJ1-5, is GAGVSQSPSNKVTEKGKDVELRCDPISGHTALYWYRQSLGQGLEFLIYFQGNSAPDKSGLPSDRFSAERTGGSVSTLTIQRTQQEDSAVYLCASSFGLLSGQPQHFGDGTRLSIL.

V gene TRBV5-6 combines with J gene TRBJ2-7; 13 nucleotides agree with TRBD2. Germline CDR1 is SGHDT and CDR2 is YYEEEE. The trim removed 4 bases at V and 10 bases at J, leaving 11 bases unmatched. This CDR3 has 15 residues. CDR3 region: CASSPGLAGVWEQYV. The CDR3 nucleotides read TGTGCCAGCAGCCCTGGACTAGCGGGAGTTTGGGAACAGTACGTC.

The chain carries TRBV5-1 and TRBJ2-2; TRBD2 might be the D (5 bases). From germline, CDR1 is SGHRS and CDR2 YFSETQ. This CDR3 comprises 17 residues. V was cut by 0 bases and J by 7 bases, with 19 bases left in between. CDR3 protein: CASSLEPGLPEGGELFF. In DNA, the CDR3 is TGCGCCAGCAGCTTGGAGCCCGGACTGCCCGAGGGCGGGGAGCTGTTTTTT. Based on the CDR3 plus reference TRBV5-1 and TRBJ2-2, the full variable domain is KAGVTQTPRYLIKTRGQQVTLSCSPISGHRSVSWYQQTPGQGLQFLFEYFSETQRNKGNFPGRFSGRQFSNSRSEMNVSTLELGDSALYLCASSLEPGLPEGGELFFGEGSRLTVL.

The chain has TRBV20-1 and TRBJ2-7; the match to TRBD1 covers 7 bases. This CDR3 region has 10 residues. The germline V gene encodes CDR1 DFQATT and CDR2 SNEGSKA (reference sequence). CDR3 region: CDGTAYEQYF. Here the CDR3 DNA reads TGCGACGGGACAGCCTACGAGCAGTACTTC.

This clone has only a few counts. The rearrangement uses TRBV5-4 and TRBJ1-1; D not resolved. CDR3 length: 16 amino acids. Germline V gene sequence: CDR1 SGHNT, CDR2 YYREEE (reference sequence). Trimming took off 3 bases at V and 1 base at J, with 16 bases between the two ends. The CDR3 DNA reads TGTGCCAGCAGCTCTGACCTAGAGCCTCGGAACACTGAAGCTTTCTTT. It encodes CASSSDLEPRNTEAFF.

The chain uses TRBV5-1 and TRBJ1-1; D is uncertain. With 0 bases removed from V and 3 bases from J, the gap between germline ends came to 12 bases. This CDR3 is built from 15 residues. Germline CDR1 reads SGHRS; CDR2 reads YFSETQ. CDR3 loop: CASSLGVERYTEAFF. CDR3 coding DNA: TGCGCCAGCAGCTTGGGAGTAGAGCGATACACTGAAGCTTTCTTT.

The V and J genes are TRBV4-1 and TRBJ2-7; D perhaps matches TRBD1 (6 bases). The CDR3 is 13 residues long. The V end lost 8 bases, the J end lost 3 bases, and 14 bases lay between the germline ends. In germline, CDR1 is MGHRA, CDR2 YSYEKL. The CDR3 region is CASARDKDYEQYF. The CDR3, as DNA: TGCGCCAGCGCCCGGGACAAGGACTACGAGCAGTACTTC.

This chain links TRBV5-6 with TRBJ2-5; tentative D call: TRBD1 (6 bases). Germline V lookup: CDR1 SGHDT, CDR2 YYEEEE. The V end lost 4 bases, the J end lost 2 bases, and 9 bases lay between the germline ends. The CDR3 is 13 amino acids. The CDR3 sequence is CASSDDRQETQYF. DNA for the CDR3: TGTGCCAGCAGCGACGACAGGCAAGAGACCCAGTACTTC.

The J gene is TRBJ2-5, the V gene TRBV19, with D perhaps TRBD2 (5 bases). CDR3 length: 12 amino acids. Trimming removed 6 bases at V and 11 bases at J, with 16 bases between. Looked up from germline, CDR1 is LNHDA and CDR2 is SQIVND (reference sequence). CDR3 nucleotides: TGTGCCAGTAGGTCTGAGGGCAGGAGGCAGTACTTC. Translated: CASRSEGRRQYF. Full variable domain (outside the CDR3, taken from reference TRBV19 and TRBJ2-5): DGGITQSPKYLFRKEGQNVTLSCEQNLNHDAMYWYRQDPGQGLRLIYYSQIVNDFQKGDIAEGYSVSREKKESFPLTVTSAQKNPTAFYLCASRSEGRRQYFGPGTRLLVL.

The rearrangement uses TRBV15 and TRBJ2-5; 16 bases match TRBD2. The V gene's germline CDR1 is LNHNV and CDR2 YYDKDF (reference sequence). V gave up 3 bases and J gave up 5 bases; unmatched junction bases: 12. The CDR3 spans 19 residues. The CDR3 DNA reads TGTGCCACCAGCAGGTCCCCACCGGGACTAGCGGGAGGGCAGGAGACCCAGTACTTC. It yields the protein CATSRSPPGLAGGQETQYF. Complete variable domain (other parts from reference TRBV15 and TRBJ2-5): DAMVIQNPRYQVTQFGKPVTLSCSQTLNHNVMYWYQQKSSQAPKLLFHYYDKDFNNEADTPDNFQSRRPNTSFCFLDIRSPGLGDTAMYLCATSRSPPGLAGGQETQYFGPGTRLLVL.